Each of the 8 T cell receptor beta chains below was sequenced from the same sample in a study of OX40 agonist ivuxolimab in advanced cancers. The assay was immunoSEQ multiplex PCR, and TCRdb's table has in-frame clones only and misses some. The table lists around 50,000 clones, over 75% of them singletons. The sample consisted of CD4+ or CD8+ T cells sorted from blood, taken in a trial of the OX40 agonist ivuxolimab. All receptors derive from an adult with an advanced solid tumor such as melanoma, head and neck, liver or kidney cancer.

The rearrangement joins TRBV9 to TRBJ1-3; no clear D gene. Trimming shortened V by 3 bases and J by 1 base, and 23 bases separated the two germline ends. This CDR3 is 19 amino acids long. In germline, CDR1 is SGDLS, CDR2 YYNGEE. The CDR3 nucleotides read TGTGCCAGCAGCGGTAGTACTACCATCAAGGGTGGGTCTGGAAACACCATATATTTT. This gives the protein CASSGSTTIKGGSGNTIYF.

The chain couples TRBV19 to TRBJ1-1, with 10 bases lining up with TRBD1. Germline V CDR1 and CDR2: LNHDA, SQIVND (reference sequence). The V and J ends lost 8 bases and 3 bases, in that order; junction bases with no gene match: 15. This CDR3 region has 17 residues. The CDR3 DNA is TGTGCCAGTCCTCCTAGGGGGACAGGGGTTTGTGACACTGAAGCTTTCTTT. Its translation: CASPPRGTGVCDTEAFF.

Within the sample, this clone is medium-sized. The chain links TRBV7-9 to TRBJ1-6; a weak D match, TRBD1 (5 bases). V dropped 6 bases and J dropped 7 bases, with 10 bases sitting between them. The CDR3 has 13 amino acids. Germline V lookup: CDR1 SEHNR, CDR2 FQNEAQ (reference sequence). DNA for the CDR3: TGTGCCAGCAGATCGGGGCCAAATTCACCCCTCCACTTT. Translated, it gives CASRSGPNSPLHF.

This chain uses TRBV5-1 with TRBJ2-4; D unclear. V was trimmed by 4 bases and J by 8 bases, leaving 13 bases between them. The CDR3 consists of 13 residues. CDR1 is SGHRS and CDR2 is YFSETQ in the germline V gene. The CDR3 region has the DNA TGCGCCAGCAGCCCAGTGCTTGGAGACATTCAGTACTTC. Its translation: CASSPVLGDIQYF.

Here the CDR3 reads CASSLALLASDTQYF. The CDR3 DNA reads TGCGCCAGCAGCTTGGCCTTACTAGCGTCAGATACGCAGTATTTT. The V and J genes are TRBV5-1 and TRBJ2-3, with TRBD2 identical over 7 bases. CDR1 and CDR2 from the germline V gene are SGHRS and YFSETQ. The CDR3 has 15 amino acids. J lost 4 bases, V lost 0 bases, and 5 bases had no gene match.

This rearrangement joins TRBV10-1 to TRBJ2-1, with D uncertain. The V end lost 7 bases, the J end lost 12 bases, and 10 bases lay between the germline ends. The CDR3 sequence is 10 residues long. Germline CDR1 and CDR2: WNHNN and SYGVQD (reference sequence). The CDR3 here is CASNASGQFF. The CDR3 coding sequence is TGCGCCAGCAATGCAAGTGGGCAGTTCTTC.

This clone has at least ten counts. The CDR3: CASSQIMAAGTGAGNTIYF. The CDR3 DNA sequence: TGCGCCAGCAGCCAAATCATGGCCGCTGGGACAGGGGCAGGAAACACCATATATTTT. The J gene is TRBJ1-3, the V gene TRBV4-1; TRBD1 matches at 10 bases. This CDR3 contains 19 residues. With V trimmed by 2 bases and J by 4 bases, 14 bases remained unmatched. Germline values: CDR1 MGHRA, CDR2 YSYEKL.

The genes are TRBV7-9 and TRBJ2-5; 8 nucleotides agree with TRBD2. The DNA matches TRBJ2-7 better at its end, which makes the J call doubtful. Per the germline V gene, CDR1 is SEHNR and CDR2 is FQNEAQ (reference sequence). CDR3 length: 13 amino acids. The DNA for the CDR3 is TGTGCCAGCAGCCCAGCGGGGGACCACGAGCAGTACTTC. Translated: CASSPAGDHEQYF.